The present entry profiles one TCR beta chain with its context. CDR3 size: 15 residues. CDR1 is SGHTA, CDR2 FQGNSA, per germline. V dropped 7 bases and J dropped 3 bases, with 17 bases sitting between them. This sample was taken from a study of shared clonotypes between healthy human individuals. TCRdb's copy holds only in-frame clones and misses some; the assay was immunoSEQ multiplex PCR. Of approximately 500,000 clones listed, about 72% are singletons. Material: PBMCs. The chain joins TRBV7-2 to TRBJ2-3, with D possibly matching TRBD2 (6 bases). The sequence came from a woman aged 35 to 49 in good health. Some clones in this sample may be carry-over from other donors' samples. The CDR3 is CASTLTGRGTDTQYF. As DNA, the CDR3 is TGTGCCAGCACGCTGACTGGGCGGGGAACAGATACGCAGTATTTT.